These T cell receptor beta chains were read from a single sample in a study of long-term antiretroviral therapy in people with HIV. TCRdb's copy holds only in-frame clones and misses some; the assay was immunoSEQ multiplex PCR. The sample includes around 31,000 clones, approximately 83% of them seen just once. The sequenced sample was unsorted PBMCs, obtained 0.8 years before starting antiretroviral therapy. These receptors were taken from a man between 18 and 35 years old with HIV. The CDR3 runs from the conserved cysteine through the conserved F or W. D genes are given only for firm matches.

d_gene: -; j_gene: TRBJ2-3; v_gene: TRBV5-1; CDR3nt: TGCGCCAGCGGATCCGGAGAGCGCACAGATACGCAGTATTTT; CDR3aa: CASGSGERTDTQYF
d_gene: TRBD1; j_gene: TRBJ1-5; v_gene: TRBV6-1; CDR3nt: TGTGCCAGCACTGACAGGGTCAATCAGCCCCAGCATTTT; CDR3aa: CASTDRVNQPQHF
d_gene: TRBD2; j_gene: TRBJ2-5; v_gene: TRBV11-1; CDR3nt: TGTGCCAGCAGCTTCGGGGGGTTCGGGCAAGAGACCCAGTACTTC; CDR3aa: CASSFGGFGQETQYF
d_gene: -; j_gene: TRBJ1-4; v_gene: TRBV19; CDR3nt: TGTGCCAGTAGTAACAGAAGAAATGAAAAACTGTTTTTT; CDR3aa: CASSNRRNEKLFF
d_gene: -; j_gene: TRBJ2-7; v_gene: TRBV19; CDR3nt: TGTGCCAGTAGTATAGATCATGCCGGCGAGCAGTACTTC; CDR3aa: CASSIDHAGEQYF
d_gene: -; j_gene: TRBJ2-3; v_gene: TRBV20-1; CDR3nt: TGCAGTGTCAAGAGGGCAGATACGCAGTATTTT; CDR3aa: CSVKRADTQYF
d_gene: -; j_gene: TRBJ2-3; v_gene: TRBV30; CDR3nt: TGTGCCTGGAGTGTAAAGCCTAGCACAGATACGCAGTATTTT; CDR3aa: CAWSVKPSTDTQYF
d_gene: -; j_gene: TRBJ1-2; v_gene: TRBV4-3; CDR3nt: TGCGCCAGCAGCCAAGACCACGACAGGTACTATGGCTACACCTTC; CDR3aa: CASSQDHDRYYGYTF
d_gene: -; j_gene: TRBJ1-1; v_gene: TRBV4-2; CDR3nt: TGTGCCAGCGGGGGGTCGGACAGAGAAGCTTTCTTT; CDR3aa: CASGGSDREAFF
d_gene: -; j_gene: TRBJ1-5; v_gene: TRBV27; CDR3nt: TGTGCCAGCAGTACCGCGGGCCTGCGCCAGCATTTT; CDR3aa: CASSTAGLRQHF
d_gene: TRBD1; j_gene: TRBJ2-3; v_gene: TRBV7-3; CDR3nt: TGTGCCAGCAGCCAGGGACAGGGGGGTACGCAGTATTTT; CDR3aa: CASSQGQGGTQYF
d_gene: TRBD2; j_gene: TRBJ2-1; v_gene: TRBV4-1; CDR3nt: TGCGCCAGCAGCCAACTAGCGGGTTACAATGAGCAGTTCTTC; CDR3aa: CASSQLAGYNEQFF
d_gene: -; j_gene: TRBJ1-1; v_gene: TRBV7-2; CDR3nt: TGTGCCAGCAGCTTACGCTCGAACACTGAAGCTTTCTTT; CDR3aa: CASSLRSNTEAFF
d_gene: TRBD1; j_gene: TRBJ1-2; v_gene: TRBV6-1; CDR3nt: TGTGCCAGCAGAGACCCGGGACAGAGAAACTATGGCTACACCTTC; CDR3aa: CASRDPGQRNYGYTF
d_gene: -; j_gene: TRBJ2-5; v_gene: TRBV7-9; CDR3nt: TGTGCCAGCAGCTCAAGGGCAGGGTTAGAGACCCAGTACTTC; CDR3aa: CASSSRAGLETQYF